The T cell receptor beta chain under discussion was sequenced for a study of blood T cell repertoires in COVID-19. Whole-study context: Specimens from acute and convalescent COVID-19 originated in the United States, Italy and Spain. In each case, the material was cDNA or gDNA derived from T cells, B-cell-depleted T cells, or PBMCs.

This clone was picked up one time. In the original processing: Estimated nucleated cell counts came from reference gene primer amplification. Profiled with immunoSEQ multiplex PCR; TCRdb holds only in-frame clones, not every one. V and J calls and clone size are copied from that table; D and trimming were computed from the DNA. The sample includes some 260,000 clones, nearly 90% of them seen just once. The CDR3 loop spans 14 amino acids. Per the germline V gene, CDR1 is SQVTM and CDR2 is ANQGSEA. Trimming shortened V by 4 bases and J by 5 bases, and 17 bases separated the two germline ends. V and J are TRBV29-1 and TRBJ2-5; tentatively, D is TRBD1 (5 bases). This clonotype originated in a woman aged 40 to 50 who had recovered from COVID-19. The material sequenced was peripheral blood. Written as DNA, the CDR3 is TGCAGCGTTGGGGCAGGGTACCCTCCCGAGACCCAGTACTTC. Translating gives CSVGAGYPPETQYF.